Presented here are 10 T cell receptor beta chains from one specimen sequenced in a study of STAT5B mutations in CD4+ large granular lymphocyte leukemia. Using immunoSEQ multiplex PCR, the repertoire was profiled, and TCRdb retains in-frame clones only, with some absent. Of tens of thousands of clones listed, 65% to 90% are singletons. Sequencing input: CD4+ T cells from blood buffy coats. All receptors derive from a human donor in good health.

The CDR3 nucleotides are TGTGCCAGCAGTTTATGGGACGGGGGGGTCACTGAAGCTTTCTTT. Translation gives CASSLWDGGVTEAFF. The V and J genes are TRBV28 and TRBJ1-1, with D maybe TRBD1 (5 bases). Trimming took off 0 bases at V and 4 bases at J, with 12 bases between the two ends. CDR1 is MDHEN, CDR2 SYDVKM, per germline. The CDR3 covers 15 residues. Complete variable domain (other parts from reference TRBV28 and TRBJ1-1): DVKVTQSSRYLVKRTGEKVFLECVQDMDHENMFWYRQDPGLGLRLIYFSYDVKMKEKGDIPEGYSVSREKKERFSLILESASTNQTSMYLCASSLWDGGVTEAFFGQGTRLTVV.

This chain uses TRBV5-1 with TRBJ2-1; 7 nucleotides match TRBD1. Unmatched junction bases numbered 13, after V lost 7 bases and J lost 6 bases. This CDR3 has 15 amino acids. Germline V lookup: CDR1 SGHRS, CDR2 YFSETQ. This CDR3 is CASFSPRGTGNEQFF. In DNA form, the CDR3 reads TGCGCCAGCTTCTCCCCCAGGGGGACGGGCAATGAGCAGTTCTTC.

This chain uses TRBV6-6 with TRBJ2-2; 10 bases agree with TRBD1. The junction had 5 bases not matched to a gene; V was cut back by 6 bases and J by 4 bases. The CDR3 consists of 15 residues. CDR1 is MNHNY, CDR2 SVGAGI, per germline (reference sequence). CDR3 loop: CASSFGQGVTGELFF. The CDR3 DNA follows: TGTGCCAGCAGCTTTGGACAGGGGGTCACCGGGGAGCTGTTTTTT.

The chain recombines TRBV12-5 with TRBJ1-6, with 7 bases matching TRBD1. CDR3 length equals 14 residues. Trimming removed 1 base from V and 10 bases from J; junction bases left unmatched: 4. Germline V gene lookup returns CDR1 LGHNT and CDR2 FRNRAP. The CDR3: CASGLDRGDSPLHF. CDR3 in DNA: TGTGCTAGTGGTTTGGACAGGGGAGACTCACCCCTCCACTTT.

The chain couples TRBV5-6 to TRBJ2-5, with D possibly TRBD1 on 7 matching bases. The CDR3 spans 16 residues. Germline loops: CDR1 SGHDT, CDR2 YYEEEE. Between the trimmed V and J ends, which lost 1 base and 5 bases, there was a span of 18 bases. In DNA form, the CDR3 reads TGTGCCAGCAGCTTGAGAGGTGGGCAGGGGGGCGAGACCCAGTACTTC. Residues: CASSLRGGQGGETQYF.

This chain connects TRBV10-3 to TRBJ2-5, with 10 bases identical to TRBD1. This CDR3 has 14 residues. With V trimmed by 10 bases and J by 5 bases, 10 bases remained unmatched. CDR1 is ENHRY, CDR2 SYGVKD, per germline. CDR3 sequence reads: CATRRQGADETQYF. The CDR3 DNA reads TGTGCCACCAGGAGACAGGGGGCCGATGAGACCCAGTACTTC.

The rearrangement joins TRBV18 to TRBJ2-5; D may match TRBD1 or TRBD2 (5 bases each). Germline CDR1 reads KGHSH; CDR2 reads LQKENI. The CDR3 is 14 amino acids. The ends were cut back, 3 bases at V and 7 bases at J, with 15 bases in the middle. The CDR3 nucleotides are TGTGCCAGCTCACCTCGGGACGCGAGTAGGACCCAGTACTTC. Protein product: CASSPRDASRTQYF.

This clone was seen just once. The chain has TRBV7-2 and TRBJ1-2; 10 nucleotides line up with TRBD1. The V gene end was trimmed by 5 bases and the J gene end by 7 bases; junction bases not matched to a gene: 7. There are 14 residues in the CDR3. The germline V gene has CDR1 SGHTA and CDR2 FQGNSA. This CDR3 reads CASSLFGQGGGYTF. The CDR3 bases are TGTGCCAGCAGCCTCTTTGGACAGGGGGGTGGCTACACCTTC.

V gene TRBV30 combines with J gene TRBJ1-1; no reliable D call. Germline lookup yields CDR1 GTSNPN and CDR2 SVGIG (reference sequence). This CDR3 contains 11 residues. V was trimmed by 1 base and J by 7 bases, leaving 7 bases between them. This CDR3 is CAWSDEGEAFF. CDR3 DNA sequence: TGTGCCTGGAGTGATGAAGGTGAAGCTTTCTTT.

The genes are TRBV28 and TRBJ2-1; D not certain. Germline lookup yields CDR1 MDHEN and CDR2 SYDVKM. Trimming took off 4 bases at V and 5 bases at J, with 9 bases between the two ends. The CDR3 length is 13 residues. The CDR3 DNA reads TGTGCCAGCAGTTACCCCCCAAACAATGAGCAGTTCTTC. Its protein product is CASSYPPNNEQFF.